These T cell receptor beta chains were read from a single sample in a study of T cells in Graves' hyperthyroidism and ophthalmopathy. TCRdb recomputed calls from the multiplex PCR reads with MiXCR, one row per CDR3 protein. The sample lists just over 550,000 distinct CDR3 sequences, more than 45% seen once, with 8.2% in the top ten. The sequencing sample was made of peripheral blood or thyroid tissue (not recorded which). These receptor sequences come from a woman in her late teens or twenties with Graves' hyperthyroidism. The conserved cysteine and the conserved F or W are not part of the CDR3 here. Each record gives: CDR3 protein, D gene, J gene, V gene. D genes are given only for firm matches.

CDR3aa: ASSWGGLEKAF
d_gene: .
j_gene: TRBJ1-1
v_gene: TRBV7-3

CDR3aa: ASSFESTRWGDTEAF
d_gene: .
j_gene: TRBJ1-1
v_gene: TRBV12-3/TRBV12-4

CDR3aa: ASSYDSTGYT
d_gene: .
j_gene: TRBJ1-2
v_gene: TRBV11-2

CDR3aa: ASSEWQGDYGYT
d_gene: .
j_gene: TRBJ1-2
v_gene: TRBV2

CDR3aa: ASNPGQGYT
d_gene: TRBD1
j_gene: TRBJ1-2
v_gene: TRBV2

CDR3aa: ATSDGQGELF
d_gene: .
j_gene: TRBJ2-2
v_gene: TRBV24-1

CDR3aa: ASNGEYLVWPQH
d_gene: .
j_gene: TRBJ1-5
v_gene: TRBV19

CDR3aa: ASSLVWGQDTEAF
d_gene: .
j_gene: TRBJ1-1
v_gene: TRBV5-1

CDR3aa: ASSSWSNQPQH
d_gene: .
j_gene: TRBJ1-5
v_gene: TRBV2

CDR3aa: ASSSEPDRAETQY
d_gene: TRBD1
j_gene: TRBJ2-5
v_gene: TRBV5-1

CDR3aa: ASSQGDGSTEAF
d_gene: TRBD1
j_gene: TRBJ1-1
v_gene: TRBV12-3/TRBV12-4

CDR3aa: ASEIQTGGGGYT
d_gene: TRBD1
j_gene: TRBJ1-2
v_gene: TRBV7-6

CDR3aa: ASSQDQQGRSGANVLT
d_gene: TRBD1
j_gene: TRBJ2-6
v_gene: TRBV7-2

CDR3aa: AISERTGGKLF
d_gene: TRBD1
j_gene: TRBJ1-4
v_gene: TRBV10-3

CDR3aa: ASSPSSVDTEAF
d_gene: .
j_gene: TRBJ1-1
v_gene: TRBV7-2

CDR3aa: ASSYRGLSEAF
d_gene: TRBD1
j_gene: TRBJ1-1
v_gene: TRBV3-1

CDR3aa: ASSPGRKATNEKLF
d_gene: .
j_gene: TRBJ1-4
v_gene: TRBV5-1

CDR3aa: ASRRQGMNTEAF
d_gene: TRBD1
j_gene: TRBJ1-1
v_gene: TRBV14

CDR3aa: AILTGARETQY
d_gene: TRBD1
j_gene: TRBJ2-5
v_gene: TRBV24-1

CDR3aa: ASSQPWTSGRAGEQY
d_gene: TRBD2
j_gene: TRBJ2-7
v_gene: TRBV7-9

CDR3aa: ASSQAQDHYYGYT
d_gene: .
j_gene: TRBJ1-2
v_gene: TRBV7-2

CDR3aa: ASSDGVKQPQH
d_gene: .
j_gene: TRBJ1-5
v_gene: TRBV10-2

CDR3aa: ASSGRAGYEQY
d_gene: .
j_gene: TRBJ2-7
v_gene: TRBV7-2

CDR3aa: ASKIQGSYEQY
d_gene: TRBD1
j_gene: TRBJ2-7
v_gene: TRBV5-1

CDR3aa: ASSFWQFSGNTIY
d_gene: .
j_gene: TRBJ1-3
v_gene: TRBV12-3/TRBV12-4

CDR3aa: ASRPNQETQY
d_gene: .
j_gene: TRBJ2-5
v_gene: TRBV9

CDR3aa: ASSTVGAAYEQY
d_gene: .
j_gene: TRBJ2-7
v_gene: TRBV19

CDR3aa: ASSLTGVNQSQH
d_gene: TRBD1
j_gene: TRBJ1-5
v_gene: TRBV19

CDR3aa: ASRGQGALAF
d_gene: TRBD1
j_gene: TRBJ1-1
v_gene: TRBV10-2

CDR3aa: ASSGVQGTDTQY
d_gene: .
j_gene: TRBJ2-3
v_gene: TRBV2

CDR3aa: ASARGGGSYT
d_gene: .
j_gene: TRBJ1-2
v_gene: TRBV25-1

CDR3aa: ATSDPGRNRPQH
d_gene: .
j_gene: TRBJ1-5
v_gene: TRBV24-1